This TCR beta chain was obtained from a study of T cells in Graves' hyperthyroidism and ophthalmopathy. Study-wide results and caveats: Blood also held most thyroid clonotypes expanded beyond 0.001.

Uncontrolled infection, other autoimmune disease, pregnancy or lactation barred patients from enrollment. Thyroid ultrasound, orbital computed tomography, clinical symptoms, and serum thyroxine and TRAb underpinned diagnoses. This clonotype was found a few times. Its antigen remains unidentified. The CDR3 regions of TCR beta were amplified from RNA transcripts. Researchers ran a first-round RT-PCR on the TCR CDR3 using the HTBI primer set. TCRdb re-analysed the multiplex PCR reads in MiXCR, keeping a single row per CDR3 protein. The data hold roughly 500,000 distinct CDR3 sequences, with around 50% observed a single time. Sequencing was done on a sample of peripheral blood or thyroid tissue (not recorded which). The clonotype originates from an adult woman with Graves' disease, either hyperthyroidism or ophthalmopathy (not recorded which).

The CDR3, as DNA: TGTGCCAGCACCGGGAGGCGTGACAGGTCGAGCTCCTACGAGCAGTACTTC. Translation gives CASTGRRDRSSSYEQYF. This rearrangement joins TRBV2 to TRBJ2-7, with D possibly TRBD2 on 7 matching bases. This CDR3 comprises 17 residues. Germline V lookup: CDR1 SNHLY, CDR2 FYNNEI. Trimming took off 7 bases at V and 0 bases at J, with 22 bases between the two ends.